This is a list of T cell receptor beta chains from one sample in a study of radiotherapy plus CTLA-4 blockade in lung cancer. The protocol was immunoSEQ multiplex PCR, while the TCRdb copy is restricted to in-frame clones and leaves out a portion. The sample has about 53,000 clones, roughly 86% seen once. Sequencing used peripheral blood, obtained from a patient treated with radiotherapy plus ipilimumab. The receptors stem from a human donor with non-small cell lung cancer whose response to radiotherapy plus ipilimumab could not be evaluated. Each CDR3 is given with its conserved first and last residue. The D gene is left open where the match is weak. For some rows the clone size is stated as once, few or many, or as a class when expanded; others skip it.

d_call,j_call,clone_size,v_call,cdr3_aa,cdr3_nt
TRBD2,TRBJ2-7,once,TRBV19,CASSRPGLADSSYEQYF,TGTGCCAGTAGCCGACCGGGACTAGCGGACAGCTCCTACGAGCAGTACTTC
-,TRBJ1-2,-,TRBV7-3,CASSLRRGDGYTF,TGTGCCAGCAGCCTCCGACGGGGGGACGGCTACACCTTC
TRBD2,TRBJ2-1,-,TRBV19,CASSRSGSGGYEQFF,TGTGCCAGTAGTAGAAGCGGGAGTGGGGGCTATGAGCAGTTCTTC
TRBD2,TRBJ2-1,-,TRBV28,CASSFPLAGSSYNEQFF,TGTGCCAGCAGTTTCCCCTTAGCGGGGAGCTCCTACAATGAGCAGTTCTTC
-,TRBJ1-5,-,TRBV10-3,CAISELTHQPQHF,TGTGCCATCAGTGAGTTGACTCATCAGCCCCAGCATTTT
TRBD1,TRBJ2-7,-,TRBV27,CASSFPGGEQYF,TGTGCCAGCAGTTTTCCAGGGGGCGAGCAGTACTTC
-,TRBJ2-7,-,TRBV7-2,CASSLVGAREQYF,TGTGCCAGCAGCTTAGTGGGGGCAAGGGAGCAGTACTTC
TRBD2,TRBJ2-7,-,TRBV7-2,CASSLELAGVSYEQYF,TGTGCCAGCAGCTTAGAACTAGCGGGAGTGTCATACGAGCAGTACTTC
-,TRBJ1-4,-,TRBV9,CASSPGAGEGEKLFF,TGTGCCAGCAGCCCGGGGGCGGGGGAGGGTGAAAAACTGTTTTTT
-,TRBJ2-7,-,TRBV6-5,CASSYSGTQAYEQYF,TGTGCCAGCAGTTACTCCGGGACTCAGGCCTACGAGCAGTACTTC
-,TRBJ2-7,-,TRBV5-1,CASSQDNPYEQYF,TGCGCCAGCAGCCAGGACAACCCCTACGAGCAGTACTTC
TRBD2,TRBJ2-7,-,TRBV4-1,CASSLRRGTYEQYF,TGCGCCAGCAGTCTAAGGCGGGGGACCTACGAGCAGTACTTC
-,TRBJ2-3,-,TRBV11-2,CASSRTASSTDTQYF,TGTGCCAGCAGCCGAACAGCTTCTAGCACAGATACGCAGTATTTT
-,TRBJ2-1,-,TRBV30,CAWGRGGNIYNEQFF,TGTGCCTGGGGGCGTGGCGGGAACATATACAATGAGCAGTTCTTC
-,TRBJ1-3,few,TRBV30,CAWSVGRANTIYF,TGTGCCTGGAGTGTCGGCAGGGCGAACACCATATATTTT
TRBD1,TRBJ1-4,-,TRBV5-1,CASSRDRGGGEKLFF,TGCGCCAGCAGTCGGGACAGAGGGGGCGGTGAAAAACTGTTTTTT
TRBD2,TRBJ2-7,-,TRBV4-1,CASSQTLAGAGQYF,TGCGCCAGCAGCCAAACCCTAGCGGGAGCGGGGCAGTACTTC
-,TRBJ2-7,once,TRBV21-1,CASSKSSGYDEQYF,TGTGCCAGCAGCAAATCGTCAGGGTACGACGAGCAGTACTTC
-,TRBJ1-5,-,TRBV27,CASSLFPEGRQPQHF,TGTGCCAGCAGCTTATTCCCGGAGGGGCGGCAGCCCCAGCATTTT
-,TRBJ2-3,-,TRBV6-1,CASSEPGLRKGRQYF,TGTGCCAGCAGTGAACCAGGACTAAGGAAGGGTAGGCAGTATTTT
TRBD2,TRBJ2-1,-,TRBV7-2,CASSRHSGSYNEQFF,TGTGCCAGCAGCCGACATAGCGGGTCCTACAATGAGCAGTTCTTC
TRBD2,TRBJ2-1,-,TRBV20-1,CSASGLAEQFF,TGCAGTGCTTCTGGACTAGCGGAGCAGTTCTTC
TRBD2,TRBJ2-1,-,TRBV19,CASSRESGNFHNEQFF,TGTGCCAGTAGTAGGGAAAGCGGGAATTTCCACAATGAGCAGTTCTTC
-,TRBJ2-4,-,TRBV5-4,CASSLVQGRAKNIQYF,TGTGCCAGCAGCTTGGTGCAGGGAAGGGCCAAAAACATTCAGTACTTC
TRBD2,TRBJ2-1,few,TRBV10-3,CAIRDNTAGSYNEQFF,TGTGCCATCAGGGACAACACAGCGGGATCTTACAATGAGCAGTTCTTC